This passage covers 8 T cell receptor beta chains from one sample sequenced in a study of response to subunit inactivated influenza vaccine. MiXCR was run by TCRdb on the RT-PCR reads, yielding one entry per CDR3 protein. The repertoire holds around 500,000 distinct CDR3 sequences, with about 10% as singletons. The material was PBMCs from blood, obtained more than 35 days after vaccination. These receptors all stem from a man aged 45-65 years who received an inactivated influenza vaccine.

This clonotype has more than one count but fewer than ten. This sequence joins TRBV20-1 and TRBJ2-2, with D perhaps TRBD2 (5 bases). The CDR3 loop spans 18 amino acids. V was clipped by 0 bases and J by 0 bases, with 17 bases between them. Germline CDR1 is DFQATT and CDR2 is SNEGSKA (reference sequence). The chain's CDR3 is CSAREGSFPTSNTGELFF. The CDR3 nucleotides are TGCAGTGCTAGAGAAGGGAGCTTCCCCACTTCGAACACCGGGGAGCTGTTTTTT.

As to this clonotype: Here the CDR3 omits its conserved ending phenylalanine or tryptophan, so a read error is the likely source. This chain connects TRBV5-1 to TRBJ2-5; 9 positions match TRBD2. The CDR3 is 16 residues long. Trimming cost V 0 bases and J 1 base; bases outside gene matches: 4. Germline V gives CDR1 SGHRS, CDR2 YFSETQ. CDR3 sequence (DNA): TGCGCCAGCAGCTTGGCCCCTAGCGGGGCCCAAGAGACCCAGTACCTC. Translating gives CASSLAPSGAQETQYL.

The sample holds many counts of this clonotype. The chain employs TRBV4-2 and TRBJ1-6; D might be TRBD1 (5 bases). Per the germline V gene, CDR1 is LGHNA and CDR2 is YNFKEQ. The length of the CDR3 is 17 residues. Trimming removed 0 bases from V and 7 bases from J, with 16 bases in between. The CDR3 here is CASSQEWFAGNNSPLHF. The CDR3 DNA sequence: TGTGCCAGCAGCCAAGAATGGTTCGCAGGGAACAATTCACCCCTCCACTTT.

This clonotype has at least ten counts. The chain employs TRBV29-1 and TRBJ2-1; D is unclear. The V gene's germline CDR1 is SQVTM and CDR2 ANQGSEA. With 6 bases removed from V and 7 bases from J, the gap between germline ends came to 25 bases. The CDR3 sequence is 16 residues long. The CDR3 DNA sequence: TGCAGCGTCCTGCGAGGTACTGCTTTTCAGAAGAATGAGCAGTTCTTC. Translated: CSVLRGTAFQKNEQFF.

Only a few counts were recorded for this clonotype. The V gene is TRBV5-1, the J gene TRBJ2-3; TRBD2 matches 13 bases. Germline V gene lookup returns CDR1 SGHRS and CDR2 YFSETQ. This CDR3 contains 16 residues. V lost 5 bases, J lost 5 bases, and 8 bases stayed unmatched. The CDR3 bases are TGCGCCAGCAGGGCAGAACTAGCGGGAGGGCGAGATACGCAGTATTTT. This encodes CASRAELAGGRDTQYF.

This chain connects TRBV4-2 to TRBJ1-1; 7 positions agree with TRBD1. CDR1 and CDR2 from the germline V gene are LGHNA and YNFKEQ. The trim removed 3 bases at V and 5 bases at J, leaving 9 bases unmatched. The length of the CDR3 is 15 residues. The CDR3 loop reads CASSQNQGESTEAFF. Here the CDR3 DNA reads TGTGCCAGCAGCCAGAACCAGGGGGAATCGACTGAAGCTTTCTTT.

This clonotype was recorded once. The V gene is TRBV2, the J gene TRBJ2-2, with a possible D match to TRBD1 (5 bases). V lost 7 bases to trimming and J lost 5 bases, with 17 bases between them. Germline CDR1 reads SNHLY; CDR2 reads FYNNEI. The CDR3 totals 15 residues. CDR3 residues: CASNPTQAPTGELFF. In nucleotides, the CDR3 is TGTGCCAGCAATCCGACACAGGCGCCAACCGGGGAGCTGTTTTTT.

The CDR3 DNA sequence: TGTGCCAGCTCAAACGGTCTAGCGGGAGTGGGGTACCAAGAGACCCAGTACTTC. Residues: CASSNGLAGVGYQETQYF. This chain uses TRBV7-8 with TRBJ2-5; 10 bases fit TRBD2. V was pared by 8 bases and J by 0 bases, with 15 bases of the junction left unmatched. CDR3 length: 18 residues. Germline assignment: CDR1 SGHVS and CDR2 FQNEAQ.